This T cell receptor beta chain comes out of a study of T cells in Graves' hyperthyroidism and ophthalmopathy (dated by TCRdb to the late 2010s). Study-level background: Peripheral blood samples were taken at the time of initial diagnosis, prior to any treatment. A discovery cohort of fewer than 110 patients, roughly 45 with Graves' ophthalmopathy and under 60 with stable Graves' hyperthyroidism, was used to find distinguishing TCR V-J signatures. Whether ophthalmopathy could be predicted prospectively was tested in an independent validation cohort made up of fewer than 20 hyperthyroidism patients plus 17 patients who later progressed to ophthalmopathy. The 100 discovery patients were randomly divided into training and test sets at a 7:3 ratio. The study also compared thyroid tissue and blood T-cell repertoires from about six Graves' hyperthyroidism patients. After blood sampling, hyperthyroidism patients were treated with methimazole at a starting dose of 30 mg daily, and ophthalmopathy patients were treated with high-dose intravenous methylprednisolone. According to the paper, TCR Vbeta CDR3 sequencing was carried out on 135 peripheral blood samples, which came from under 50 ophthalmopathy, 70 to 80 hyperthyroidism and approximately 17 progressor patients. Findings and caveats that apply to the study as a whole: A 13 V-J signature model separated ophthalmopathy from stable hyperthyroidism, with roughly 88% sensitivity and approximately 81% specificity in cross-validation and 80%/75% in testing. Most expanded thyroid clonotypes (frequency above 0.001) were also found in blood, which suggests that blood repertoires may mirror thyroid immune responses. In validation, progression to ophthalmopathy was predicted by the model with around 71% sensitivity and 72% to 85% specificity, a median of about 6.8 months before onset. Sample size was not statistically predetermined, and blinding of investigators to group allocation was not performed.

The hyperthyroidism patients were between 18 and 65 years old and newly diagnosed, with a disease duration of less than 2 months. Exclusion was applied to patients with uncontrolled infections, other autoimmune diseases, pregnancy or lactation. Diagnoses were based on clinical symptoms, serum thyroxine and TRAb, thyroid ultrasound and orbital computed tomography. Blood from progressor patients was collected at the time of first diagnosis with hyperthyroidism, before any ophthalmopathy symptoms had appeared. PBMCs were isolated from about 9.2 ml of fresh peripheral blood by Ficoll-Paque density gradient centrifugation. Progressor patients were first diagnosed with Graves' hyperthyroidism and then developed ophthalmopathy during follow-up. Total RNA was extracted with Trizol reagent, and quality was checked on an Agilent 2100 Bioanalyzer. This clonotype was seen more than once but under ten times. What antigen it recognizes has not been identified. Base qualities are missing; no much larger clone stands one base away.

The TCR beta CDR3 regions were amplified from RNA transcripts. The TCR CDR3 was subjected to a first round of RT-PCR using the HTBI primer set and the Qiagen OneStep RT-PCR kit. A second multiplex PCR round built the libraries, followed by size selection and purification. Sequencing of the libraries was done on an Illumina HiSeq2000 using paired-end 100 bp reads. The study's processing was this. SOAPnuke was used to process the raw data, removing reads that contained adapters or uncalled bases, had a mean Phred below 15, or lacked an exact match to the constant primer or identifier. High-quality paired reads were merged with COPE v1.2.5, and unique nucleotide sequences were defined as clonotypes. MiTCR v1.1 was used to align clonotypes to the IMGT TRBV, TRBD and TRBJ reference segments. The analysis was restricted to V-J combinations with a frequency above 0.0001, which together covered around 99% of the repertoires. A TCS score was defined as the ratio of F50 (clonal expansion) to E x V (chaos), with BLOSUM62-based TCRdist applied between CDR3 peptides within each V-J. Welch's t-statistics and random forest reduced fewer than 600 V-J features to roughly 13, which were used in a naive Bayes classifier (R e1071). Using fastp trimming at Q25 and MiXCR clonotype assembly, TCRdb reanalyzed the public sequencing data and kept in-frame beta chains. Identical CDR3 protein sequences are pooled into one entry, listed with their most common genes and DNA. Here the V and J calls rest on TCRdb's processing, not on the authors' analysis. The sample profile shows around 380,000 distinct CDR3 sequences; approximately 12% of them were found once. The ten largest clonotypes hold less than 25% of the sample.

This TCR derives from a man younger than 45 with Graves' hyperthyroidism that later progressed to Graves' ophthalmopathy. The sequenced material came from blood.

The CDR3 protein: CASSEWGGRSGNTIYF. At the DNA level, the sequence is TGTGCCAGCAGTGAATGGGGGGGCCGCTCTGGAAACACCATATATTTT. In this chain, TRBV25-1 is recombined with TRBJ1-3; a weak D assignment points to TRBD1 (6 bases agree). Relative to germline, V is 1 base shorter and J is 0 bases shorter, with 10 bases between their ends. CDR1 and CDR2, looked up from the germline V gene, are MGHDK and SYGVNS. The CDR3, from cysteine to phenylalanine, totals 16 residues. The kept DNA is CDR3 alone, 48 bases in frame from the first base.